Sequencing of this T cell receptor beta chain was carried out in a study of identical twins. Study-wide results and limits: For monozygotic twins, models underestimated out-of-frame TCR alpha sharing.

Each CDR3 protein is one row after TCRdb ran MiXCR on the 5' RACE reads. This table has under 900,000 distinct CDR3 sequences, 15% to 20% appearing once. Trimming stripped 0 bases from V and 8 bases from J, with 12 bases between. The CDR3 spans 14 residues. The germline CDR1 and CDR2 sequences are MNHEY and SVGAGI. This clonotype was detected ten times or more. Its antigen is not identified. These data also featured in a second study, about T cells expressing NK-cell markers.

Sequencing was done on a sample of PBMCs. The rearrangement joins TRBV6-5 to TRBJ2-3; no reliable D call. This TCR was sampled from a woman under 30 in good health. CDR3 nucleotides: TGTGCCAGCAGTTACTCTAATGGCCCTGGTACGCAGTATTTT. It yields the protein CASSYSNGPGTQYF.